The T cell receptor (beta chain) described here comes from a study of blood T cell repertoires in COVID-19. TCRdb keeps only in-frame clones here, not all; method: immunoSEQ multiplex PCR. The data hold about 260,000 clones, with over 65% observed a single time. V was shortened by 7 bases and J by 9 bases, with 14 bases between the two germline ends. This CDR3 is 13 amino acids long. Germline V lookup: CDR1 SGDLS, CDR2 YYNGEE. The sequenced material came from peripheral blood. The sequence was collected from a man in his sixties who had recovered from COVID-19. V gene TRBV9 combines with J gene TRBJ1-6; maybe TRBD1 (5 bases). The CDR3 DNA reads TGTGCCAGCGCTCCAGGGATTGTTTCACCCCTCCACTTT. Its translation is CASAPGIVSPLHF.